One and the same sample provided the 15 T cell receptor beta chains below, sequenced in a study of blood T cell repertoires in COVID-19. The table came from immunoSEQ multiplex PCR; TCRdb's copy has only in-frame clones and leaves some out. Among over 150,000 clones listed, 70% to 90% were seen once. Sequencing input: peripheral blood. The receptors stem from an elderly woman with COVID-19, enrolled during active disease.

The chain has TRBV10-3 and TRBJ2-5, with 7 bases fitting TRBD2. J was trimmed by 0 bases and V by 11 bases; bases with no gene match: 3. The CDR3 totals 12 residues. Per germline, CDR1 ENHRY and CDR2 SYGVKD. CDR3 region: CAVRGDQETQYF. The CDR3 DNA reads as TGTGCCGTTCGGGGGGACCAAGAGACCCAGTACTTC.

This clone was observed once. The chain carries TRBV3-1 (or the pseudogene TRBV3-2) and TRBJ1-6; 7 nucleotides align to TRBD1. The CDR3 runs to 15 residues. The germline V gene encodes CDR1 LGHDT and CDR2 YNNKEL (reference sequence). Losses at the gene ends were 5 bases for V and 2 bases for J; bases not matched to a gene: 3. The CDR3 region is CASSFTGAYNSPLHF. For the CDR3, the DNA is TGTGCCAGCAGCTTTACAGGGGCCTATAATTCACCCCTCCACTTT.

V and J are TRBV27 and TRBJ1-5; D is unresolved. This CDR3 has 15 amino acids. Germline CDR1 reads MNHEY; CDR2 reads SMNVEV (reference sequence). V dropped 8 bases and J dropped 2 bases, with 16 bases sitting between them. The CDR3 region is CASERQPLGNQPQHF. The CDR3 bases are TGTGCCAGCGAGAGGCAGCCGTTGGGCAATCAGCCCCAGCATTTT.

The chain recombines TRBV5-1 with TRBJ2-1; perhaps TRBD2 as D (6 bases). Trimming pared 6 bases from V and 3 bases from J, leaving 13 bases between. Germline V gene sequence: CDR1 SGHRS, CDR2 YFSETQ. The CDR3 sequence is 14 residues long. The CDR3 loop is CASTRGSGYNEQFF. The CDR3 DNA sequence: TGCGCCAGCACTCGGGGGTCAGGCTACAATGAGCAGTTCTTC.

The chain couples TRBV4-1 to TRBJ1-1, with 9 bases identical to TRBD1. Trimming removed 4 bases from V and 11 bases from J; junction bases left unmatched: 14. This CDR3 has 15 amino acids. Germline V gene data show CDR1 as MGHRA and CDR2 as YSYEKL. For the CDR3, the DNA is TGCGCCAGCAGCCGGACCGGGACAGGGAGGTTGAGCGCTTTCTTT. Translating it yields CASSRTGTGRLSAFF.

The chain uses TRBV2 and TRBJ1-2, with 10 bases fitting TRBD1. V lost 7 bases to trimming and J lost 14 bases; unmatched junction nucleotides: 13. Germline V CDR1 and CDR2: SNHLY, FYNNEI. CDR3 length equals 13 residues. The CDR3 bases are TGTGCCAGCACCGGGACAGGGGAGGAGGTGAGGACCTTC. Protein product: CASTGTGEEVRTF.

This clone came up once. V and J are TRBV15 and TRBJ2-1; 8 nucleotides match TRBD2. The junction had 4 bases not matched to a gene; V was cut back by 0 bases and J by 0 bases. From germline, CDR1 is LNHNV and CDR2 YYDKDF (reference sequence). CDR3 size: 17 residues. This chain's CDR3 is CATSRDWAGGSYNEQFF. CDR3 in DNA: TGTGCCACCAGCAGAGATTGGGCGGGGGGCTCCTACAATGAGCAGTTCTTC.

This clone was observed a handful of times. The J gene is TRBJ1-5, the V gene TRBV2; D ambiguous. Trimming removed 1 base at V and 6 bases at J, with 7 bases between. The CDR3 spans 13 residues. Germline CDR1 reads SNHLY; CDR2 reads FYNNEI. The CDR3 DNA follows: TGTGCCAGCAGTGAAGAATTTATTCAGCCCCAGCATTTT. This codes for CASSEEFIQPQHF.

The CDR3 protein is CASNFGTVLGYTF. CDR3 sequence (DNA): TGTGCCAGCAATTTCGGGACAGTTCTTGGCTACACCTTC. The chain has TRBV12-3 or TRBV12-4 and TRBJ1-2; 7 bases map to TRBD1. The CDR3 extends over 13 amino acids. V shed 7 bases, J shed 7 bases, and the junction held 9 bases outside the gene matches.

The genes are TRBV27 and TRBJ1-5, with TRBD1 matching 7 bases. Germline assignment: CDR1 MNHEY and CDR2 SMNVEV (reference sequence). V shed 6 bases, J shed 4 bases, and the junction held 6 bases outside the gene matches. The CDR3 has 14 residues. CDR3 nucleotide sequence: TGTGCCAGCAGACCGGGACAGCCTAATCAGCCCCAGCATTTT. Translating gives CASRPGQPNQPQHF.

The chain couples TRBV28 to TRBJ1-1; D unresolved. Germline V CDR1 and CDR2: MDHEN, SYDVKM. V gave up 8 bases and J gave up 9 bases, with 13 bases separating them. The CDR3 consists of 11 residues. CDR3 nucleotides: TGTGCCAGCCGGGTGGGCGGGAAAGCTTTCTTT. Translating gives CASRVGGKAFF.

V and J are TRBV6-6 and TRBJ2-2, with 9 bases identical to TRBD1. The V gene's germline CDR1 is MNHNY and CDR2 SVGAGI (reference sequence). The CDR3 has 16 amino acids. Trimming took 6 bases from V and 2 from J; bases not matched to a gene: 7. As DNA, the CDR3 is TGTGCCAGCAGCTCCGGGACAGGGATAAACACCGGGGAGCTGTTTTTT. It translates to CASSSGTGINTGELFF.

This chain links TRBV11-2 with TRBJ2-5; D is perhaps TRBD1 (6 bases). The CDR3 loop spans 17 amino acids. The V gene lost 3 bases and the J gene lost 2 bases, with 19 bases spanning the gap. Germline lookup yields CDR1 SGHAT and CDR2 FQNNGV. The CDR3 reads CASSLTDSLRGQETQYF. The CDR3 DNA reads TGTGCCAGCAGCTTGACTGACAGCTTAAGGGGGCAAGAGACCCAGTACTTC.

The chain employs TRBV28 and TRBJ1-4; TRBD1 aligns across 8 bases. The CDR3 consists of 13 residues. Germline loops: CDR1 MDHEN, CDR2 SYDVKM. With 7 bases clipped from V and 8 bases from J, the junction kept 6 bases outside the gene matches. The CDR3 sequence: CASTSSGGEKLFF. Here the CDR3 DNA reads TGTGCCAGCACCTCATCAGGGGGCGAAAAACTGTTTTTT.

This clone was recorded only once. V is TRBV6-6 and J is TRBJ1-2; TRBD1 matches at 8 bases. The CDR3 consists of 13 residues. CDR1 is MNHNY and CDR2 is SVGAGI in the germline V gene (reference sequence). V shed 7 bases and J 6 bases; nucleotides not matched to a gene: 7. The chain's CDR3 is CASTRTGMDGYTF. For the CDR3, the DNA is TGTGCCAGCACACGGACAGGGATGGATGGCTACACCTTC.